This T cell receptor beta chain appears in the sequencing data of a study of blood T cell repertoires in COVID-19. In the study overall: Sources were T cells, B-cell-depleted T cells, or PBMCs; the material itself was cDNA or gDNA.

Everyone who took part was roughly 18 to 95 years old, and they came from 24 US areas. Clinical history reported by participants formed the basis on which cohorts were assigned. Exposed volunteers were people who met a COVID-19 case within 2 weeks before study entry. Produced via immunoSEQ multiplex PCR; TCRdb's table is partial and in-frame only. The sample includes some 300,000 clones, around 92% seen only once; the top ten take less than 3.5%. The CDR3 spans 19 residues. The germline CDR1 and CDR2 sequences are MDHEN and SYDVKM. Losses at the gene ends were 3 bases for V and 4 bases for J; bases not matched to a gene: 12.

What was sequenced was PBMCs or T cells enriched from blood (not recorded which). The TCR sequence derives from a woman between 50 and 59 years old who had been exposed to COVID-19. J is TRBJ2-7 and V is TRBV28, with 16 bases lining up with TRBD2. CDR3 sequence: CASSLITRGLAGGQYEQYF. CDR3 DNA: TGTGCCAGCAGTTTGATCACCAGGGGACTAGCGGGGGGGCAGTACGAGCAGTACTTC. Complete variable domain (other parts from reference TRBV28 and TRBJ2-7): DVKVTQSSRYLVKRTGEKVFLECVQDMDHENMFWYRQDPGLGLRLIYFSYDVKMKEKGDIPEGYSVSREKKERFSLILESASTNQTSMYLCASSLITRGLAGGQYEQYFGPGTRLTVT.